This is a list of T cell receptor beta chains from one sample in a study of blood T cell repertoires in COVID-19. Sequenced by immunoSEQ multiplex PCR; TCRdb stores in-frame clones only, minus some. The sample shows approximately 240,000 clones, over 75% of them seen only once. Material for sequencing was PBMCs or T cells enriched from blood (not recorded which). The receptor set was obtained from a woman aged 18-29 years in a cohort exposed to, infected with or recovered from COVID-19 (not recorded which). CDR3s leave out the opening cysteine and the closing phenylalanine or tryptophan. The order of the fields is J gene, V gene, CDR3 protein.

>TRBJ1-1|TRBV7-9
ASSWYRGNTEAF
>TRBJ1-6|TRBV28
ASSSPDRVRTSPLH
>TRBJ1-3|TRBV3-1/TRBV3-2
ASSQLHRANTIY
>TRBJ1-2|TRBV5-1
ASSLGWGDYGYT
>TRBJ2-7|TRBV24-1
ATSETGSYEQY
>TRBJ1-3|TRBV3-1/TRBV3-2
ASSQDGSARGGNTIY
>TRBJ1-2|TRBV19
ASSIGGQPHT
>TRBJ2-1|TRBV28
ASSSTSPPSYNEQF
>TRBJ1-6|TRBV7-9
ASSLGGDGNSPLH
>TRBJ2-3|TRBV3-1/TRBV3-2
ASSQGTPSRDTQY
>TRBJ1-1|TRBV18
ASSRTSENTEAF
>TRBJ1-3|TRBV13
ASSLQGYSGNTIY
>TRBJ1-1|TRBV9
ASSVGGEGENTEAF
>TRBJ1-1|TRBV9
ASSVGGAAWQDTEAF
>TRBJ1-5|TRBV6-1
ASSEDKDRGLNNQPQH
>TRBJ2-1|TRBV5-5
ASSLQIAEGNNEQF
>TRBJ2-1|TRBV19
ASSVSGTYLLNEQF
>TRBJ1-6|TRBV5-4
ASSLKGARNSPLH
>TRBJ2-3|TRBV6-5
ASSYSAVAGSDTQY
>TRBJ2-3|TRBV5-1
ASSLPLAGGPDTQY
>TRBJ1-6|TRBV7-9
ATDDSSYNSPLH
>TRBJ1-1|TRBV19
ASRQKGQEGEAF
>TRBJ2-1|TRBV7-3
ASSPLAGVYNEQF
>TRBJ1-4|TRBV28
ASSTRQLNEKLF
>TRBJ2-5|TRBV18
ASSPPGEETQY
>TRBJ1-6|TRBV2
ASSVAGGNSPLH
>TRBJ1-4|TRBV6-5
ASRRTGAFEKLF
>TRBJ2-7|TRBV6-5
ASHRGYEQY
>TRBJ2-7|TRBV5-4
ASSLSGTTYEQY
>TRBJ1-6|TRBV19
ASSPWDRLNSPLH
>TRBJ1-2|TRBV2
ASMGQKYGYT
>TRBJ2-7|TRBV9
ASSVDPSYNYEQY
>TRBJ2-7|TRBV4-2
ASSQEMGSSYEQY
>TRBJ1-1|TRBV10-3
AIREDRGNNKGNTEAF
>TRBJ1-5|TRBV10-3
AISESAGLNRPQH
>TRBJ1-5|TRBV2
ASSWDRGNQPQH
>TRBJ2-5|TRBV7-9
ASSLGFEVETQY
>TRBJ2-5|TRBV14
ASSQGTGPGGETQY
>TRBJ2-2|TRBV3-1/TRBV3-2
ASSQTLASGELF
>TRBJ2-7|TRBV7-9
ASIGTSGSISYEQY
>TRBJ1-2|TRBV19
ASTSGQGFYGYT
>TRBJ1-1|TRBV2
ATTTVVTEAF
>TRBJ2-1|TRBV10-1
ASSAQTRSEQF
>TRBJ2-3|TRBV6-1
ASSEAGGGDPDTQY
>TRBJ1-2|TRBV6-5
ASRPDRGGGYT
>TRBJ2-7|TRBV6-5
ASSYVPDYEQY